The entry below describes one TCR beta chain. The data stem from a study of blood T cell repertoires in COVID-19. As for the study in general: Samples representing acute and convalescent COVID-19 were sourced from the United States, Italy and Spain. PBMCs, B-cell-depleted T cells, or T cells were the source of the cDNA or gDNA that made up the material.

V dropped 3 bases and J dropped 0; count of bases not matched to a gene: 1. Germline V lookup: CDR1 MDHEN, CDR2 SYDVKM. The CDR3 spans 14 residues. Per the original data handling: Estimates of nucleated cell counts were drawn from the amplification of reference gene primers. The method was immunoSEQ multiplex PCR; TCRdb's version includes in-frame clones alone and lacks a portion of them. V and J calls and clone size come straight from that table; D and trimming were deduced from the DNA. The table records about 200,000 clones, 75% to 85% of them present only once. The TCR was taken from a human donor in a cohort sampled during active COVID-19. The sample comprised peripheral blood. The rearrangement links TRBV28 to TRBJ2-7, with 8 bases fitting TRBD2. Here the CDR3 reads CASSLTSASYEQYF. The CDR3 DNA is TGTGCCAGCAGTTTGACTAGCGCCTCCTACGAGCAGTACTTC. The full variable domain, with the rest looked up from reference TRBV28 and TRBJ2-7, is DVKVTQSSRYLVKRTGEKVFLECVQDMDHENMFWYRQDPGLGLRLIYFSYDVKMKEKGDIPEGYSVSREKKERFSLILESASTNQTSMYLCASSLTSASYEQYFGPGTRLTVT.